A selection of T cell receptor beta chains follows, all from one sample in a study of cytomegalovirus exposure and HLA in healthy donors. The table came from immunoSEQ multiplex PCR; TCRdb's copy has only in-frame clones and leaves some out. Counted here are 150,000 to 200,000 clones, around 83% occurring once; the ten biggest clones make up nearly 6.5%. Sequencing was carried out using PBMCs. Source of these receptors: a man aged 45 to 65 in good health and CMV-seropositive. The CDR3 runs from the conserved cysteine through the conserved F or W. The D gene is left open where the match is weak. Rows may omit the clone size; those that give it use once, few, many or a size class.

V: TRBV5-6
size: -
J: TRBJ1-5
D: -
DNA: TGTGCCAGCAGCTTGTGGCCAGGTAGCAATCAGCCCCAGCATTTT
CDR3: CASSLWPGSNQPQHF

V: TRBV21-1
size: -
J: TRBJ2-2
D: -
DNA: TGTGCCAGCAGCAATAAGCGGGGGGGCGAGGAGCTGTTTTTT
CDR3: CASSNKRGGEELFF

V: TRBV5-1
size: -
J: TRBJ2-2
D: -
DNA: TGCGCCAGCAGCTTCAGCGGGACAGGCACCGGGGAGCTGTTTTTT
CDR3: CASSFSGTGTGELFF

V: TRBV6-6
size: -
J: TRBJ1-5
D: -
DNA: TGTGCCAGCAGTTACCGGGATTCCTGGCATTTT
CDR3: CASSYRDSWHF

V: TRBV5-1
size: -
J: TRBJ2-5
D: -
DNA: TGCGCCAGCAGCTTGGAGGGAAGGGGGGAGACCCAGTACTTC
CDR3: CASSLEGRGETQYF

V: TRBV7-9
size: -
J: TRBJ1-2
D: -
DNA: TGTGCCAGCAGCTCCCGGGGGGGCGGCTATGGCTACACCTTC
CDR3: CASSSRGGGYGYTF

V: TRBV28
size: -
J: TRBJ1-1
D: -
DNA: TGTGCCAGCAGTTCACCGGACACCCTAAAGGGCACTGAAGCTTTCTTT
CDR3: CASSSPDTLKGTEAFF

V: TRBV7-9
size: -
J: TRBJ1-5
D: -
DNA: TGTGCCAGCAGCGTGGACAGCACGGTTCAGCCCCAGCATTTT
CDR3: CASSVDSTVQPQHF

V: TRBV9
size: -
J: TRBJ1-2
D: TRBD1
DNA: TGTGCCAGCAGCACGCAATTCGGACCGGGACAGGTTATGGATGGCTACACCTTC
CDR3: CASSTQFGPGQVMDGYTF

V: TRBV15
size: -
J: TRBJ1-5
D: -
DNA: TGTGCCACCAGCAGAGCTGGTAATCGGAATTTGGGGCATGGCCAGCCCCAGCATTTT
CDR3: CATSRAGNRNLGHGQPQHF

V: TRBV28
size: -
J: TRBJ1-1
D: -
DNA: TGTGCCAGCAGTCTTACCCTCTCCGGCACTGAAGCTTTCTTT
CDR3: CASSLTLSGTEAFF

V: TRBV2
size: once
J: TRBJ1-1
D: TRBD1
DNA: TGTGCCAGCAGTGAATCTAGGGGGCGAGTTAGCACTGAAGCTTTCTTT
CDR3: CASSESRGRVSTEAFF

V: TRBV11-2
size: -
J: TRBJ2-7
D: -
DNA: TGTGCCAGCAGCTTCCGGGACATAGCCTACGAGCAGTACTTC
CDR3: CASSFRDIAYEQYF

V: TRBV9
size: once
J: TRBJ1-6
D: TRBD1
DNA: TGTGCCAGCAGCGTGACAGGGGGGAATAATTCACCCCTCCACTTT
CDR3: CASSVTGGNNSPLHF

V: TRBV29-1
size: -
J: TRBJ1-2
D: -
DNA: TGCAGCGTTGGGCCCGGCTACACCTTC
CDR3: CSVGPGYTF

V: TRBV27
size: -
J: TRBJ1-2
D: TRBD1
DNA: TGTGCCAGCAGTTCCCAACACAGGGGGGACTATGGCTACACCTTC
CDR3: CASSSQHRGDYGYTF

V: TRBV6-6
size: -
J: TRBJ1-1
D: -
DNA: TGTGCCAGCAGCATTACCCCCGGGAACACTGAAGCTTTCTTT
CDR3: CASSITPGNTEAFF

V: TRBV29-1
size: -
J: TRBJ2-1
D: -
DNA: TGCAGCGTTTCCGCGGGACCTGAGCAGTTCTTC
CDR3: CSVSAGPEQFF

V: TRBV29-1
size: -
J: TRBJ1-2
D: -
DNA: TGCAGCGTTGTGACAGAGAACTATGGCTACACCTTC
CDR3: CSVVTENYGYTF